This T cell receptor beta chain was sequenced during a study of T cell responses to AZD1222 COVID-19 vaccine. On the study more broadly: Analyses pooled second doses at about 4 or about 12 weeks. Study results and limitations: White British donors predominated, females outnumbered males, and clonal diversity was possibly underestimated. Sampled repertoires all dated from after the peak T cell response. Spike-wide coverage was observed for vaccine-associated CD4 TCRs, with dominant responses at 160-218 and 743-854.

To note about this clone: Its target is unknown.

Sequencing used immunoSEQ multiplex PCR; TCRdb keeps in-frame clones, though not all of them. The data hold 85,000 to 120,000 clones, with 90% observed a single time. The germline gives CDR1 MDHEN, CDR2 SYDVKM. V was clipped by 6 bases and J by 11 bases; unmatched bases: 7. The CDR3 sequence is 12 residues long. This clonotype was obtained from an adult in good health. Here the sequenced sample was peripheral blood, taken on day 0 of AZD1222 vaccination. The V gene is TRBV28, the J gene TRBJ2-1, with 7 bases aligning to TRBD2. CDR3 in amino acids: CASRFGDYQQFF. CDR3 in DNA: TGTGCCAGCAGATTCGGGGACTACCAGCAGTTCTTC.